This T cell receptor beta chain was identified in a study of technical replicates of blood from a handful of donors. Generated by immunoSEQ multiplex PCR, the TCRdb table keeps only in-frame clones and is missing some. The sample holds 55,000 to 75,000 clones; roughly 94% are singletons and the top ten take around 2.9%. The CDR3 sequence is 13 residues long. The germline V gene encodes CDR1 GTSNPN and CDR2 SVGIG (reference sequence). V lost 5 bases to trimming and J lost 3 bases; unmatched junction nucleotides: 2. This receptor was identified in a human donor in good health. Some clones in this sample may be carry-over from other donors' samples. The V call is TRBV30, the J call TRBJ1-5; 9 bases agree with TRBD1. The source material was PBMCs. The CDR3 sequence: CAWGQGFNQPQHF. The CDR3 region has the DNA TGTGCCTGGGGACAGGGGTTCAATCAGCCCCAGCATTTT.